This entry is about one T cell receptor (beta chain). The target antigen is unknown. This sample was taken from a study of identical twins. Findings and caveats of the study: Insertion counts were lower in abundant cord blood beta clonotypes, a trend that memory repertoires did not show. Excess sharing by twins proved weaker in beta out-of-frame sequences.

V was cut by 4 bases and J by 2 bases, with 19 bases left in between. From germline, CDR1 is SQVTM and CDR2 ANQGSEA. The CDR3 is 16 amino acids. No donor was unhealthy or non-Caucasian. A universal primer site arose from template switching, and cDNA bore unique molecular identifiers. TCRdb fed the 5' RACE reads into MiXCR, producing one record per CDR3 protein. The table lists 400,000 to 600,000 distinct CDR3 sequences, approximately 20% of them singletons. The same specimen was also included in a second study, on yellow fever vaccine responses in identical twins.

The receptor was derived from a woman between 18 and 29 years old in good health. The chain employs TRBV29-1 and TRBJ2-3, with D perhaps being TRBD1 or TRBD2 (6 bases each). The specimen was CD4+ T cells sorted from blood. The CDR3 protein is CSVARVRGDNTDTQYF. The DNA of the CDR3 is TGCAGCGTTGCCAGGGTGAGGGGGGACAACACAGATACGCAGTATTTT.